A selection of T cell receptor beta chains follows, all from one sample in a study of cytomegalovirus exposure and HLA in healthy donors. Generated by immunoSEQ multiplex PCR, the TCRdb table keeps only in-frame clones and is missing some. The sample contains 120,000 or so clones, over 65% of which appear only once. Sequenced input: PBMCs. The receptors derive from a woman aged 40 to 49 in good health and CMV-seropositive. The CDR3 runs from the conserved cysteine through the conserved F or W. The D gene is left open where the match is weak. Expanded clones are given a class, and other clones once, few, many or no size at all.

>-|TRBJ1-1|TRBD1|TRBV2
TGTGCCAGCAGTTACCGTACAGGGGACACTGAAGCTTTCTTT
CASSYRTGDTEAFF
>-|TRBJ2-2|-|TRBV7-9
TGTGCCAGCAGCTTTATATTGGGGCCCGGGGAGCTGTTTTTT
CASSFILGPGELFF
>-|TRBJ1-6|-|TRBV15
TGTGCCACCAGCAGAGATGGGCAGGGGCCGGGTCGGGTTTCACCCCTCCACTTT
CATSRDGQGPGRVSPLHF
>-|TRBJ2-1|TRBD2|TRBV11-2
TGTGCCAGCAGCTTATACCGCCCTAGCGGTTCCAATGAGCAGTTCTTC
CASSLYRPSGSNEQFF
>-|TRBJ2-5|TRBD2|TRBV15
TGTGCCACCAGCAGAGGCGGGGGGCGGGAGACCCAGTACTTC
CATSRGGGRETQYF
>-|TRBJ2-3|-|TRBV9
TGTGCCAGCAGCGAAGCGGGTAGCACAGATACGCAGTATTTT
CASSEAGSTDTQYF
>-|TRBJ2-7|-|TRBV18
TGCGCCAGCTCACCTACAGGTTCCTACGAGCAGTACTTC
CASSPTGSYEQYF
>few|TRBJ2-7|-|TRBV10-1
TGCGCCAGCAGCCAAAGACGTCTGCGGGACGGCTGGTACGAGCAGTACTTC
CASSQRRLRDGWYEQYF
>few|TRBJ1-2|-|TRBV5-1
TGCGCCAGCAGCCCGAGCGGGGGCGGTCCCTATGGCTACACCTTC
CASSPSGGGPYGYTF
>-|TRBJ2-1|TRBD1|TRBV9
TGTGCCAGCAGCCCCGAGCGGGACAGGGTTTACAATGAGCAGTTCTTC
CASSPERDRVYNEQFF
>-|TRBJ2-1|TRBD2|TRBV15
TGTGCCACCAGCAGAGAAGTAGCGGGAGAGAATGAGCAGTTCTTC
CATSREVAGENEQFF
>-|TRBJ2-1|-|TRBV5-1
TGCGCCAGCAGCTTAGGCGGGGTCTACAATGAGCAGTTCTTC
CASSLGGVYNEQFF
>-|TRBJ2-5|TRBD1|TRBV30
TGTGCCTGGAGTGTAGACAGGGTGGAGACCCAGTACTTC
CAWSVDRVETQYF
>-|TRBJ2-5|TRBD2|TRBV2
TGTGCCAGCAGGGCACATACTAGCGGGGAAGAGACCCAGTACTTC
CASRAHTSGEETQYF
>-|TRBJ1-2|TRBD1|TRBV2
TGTGCCAGCGGGACAGGACGCTATGGCTACACCTTC
CASGTGRYGYTF
>-|TRBJ2-7|TRBD1|TRBV5-5
TGTGCCAGCAGCCCGTGGGACAGTTCCTACGAGCAGTACTTC
CASSPWDSSYEQYF
>-|TRBJ1-2|-|TRBV19
TGTGCCAGTAGTCCTAGGAGCGAAAAAACCAACTATGGCTACACCTTC
CASSPRSEKTNYGYTF
>-|TRBJ1-5|TRBD1|TRBV7-2
TGTGCCAGCGCAACCGTTGGACAGGGGGGTCAGCCCCAGCATTTT
CASATVGQGGQPQHF
>-|TRBJ1-4|TRBD1|TRBV15
TGTGCCACCAGCAGCTACGGACAGGGCGAGAATGAAAAACTGTTTTTT
CATSSYGQGENEKLFF
>-|TRBJ2-5|TRBD2|TRBV4-1
TGCGCCAGCAGCCATTTAGCGGGGGGCCGCCAAGAGACCCAGTACTTC
CASSHLAGGRQETQYF
>-|TRBJ1-4|TRBD1|TRBV15
TGTGCCACCAGCAGAGATCACCGGAGGGGACAGCTTAATGAAAAACTGTTTTTT
CATSRDHRRGQLNEKLFF
>-|TRBJ1-5|TRBD1|TRBV18
TGTGCCAGCTCACCACGTTCAGGACAGGGATCCCAGCCCCAGCATTTT
CASSPRSGQGSQPQHF
>-|TRBJ2-1|-|TRBV7-2
TGTGCCAGCAGTTATGACCGGGAGAGGCCCTACAATGAGCAGTTCTTC
CASSYDRERPYNEQFF
>-|TRBJ2-1|TRBD2|TRBV9
TGTGCCAGCAGCCTAAGCGGGGGAGGTTACAATGAGCAGTTCTTC
CASSLSGGGYNEQFF
>-|TRBJ2-2|-|TRBV6-5
TGTGCCAGCAGTTCACCGGGACAAGGTACCGGGGAGCTGTTTTTT
CASSSPGQGTGELFF
>-|TRBJ2-1|TRBD1|TRBV6-6
TGTGCCAGCAGTTACGGTTCAGGGGGTTGGGATGAGCAGTTCTTC
CASSYGSGGWDEQFF
>-|TRBJ2-1|TRBD2|TRBV7-2
TGTGCCAGCAGCCTTACTAGCGGGAGGGACAATGAGCAGTTCTTC
CASSLTSGRDNEQFF
>-|TRBJ1-5|TRBD1|TRBV2
TGTGCCAGCAGTCCAGACGGACAGGGCAATCAGCCCCAGCATTTT
CASSPDGQGNQPQHF
>-|TRBJ2-5|-|TRBV30
TGTGCCTGGAGTACCAGACAGGCGGGGACCCAGTACTTC
CAWSTRQAGTQYF
>-|TRBJ2-1|-|TRBV19
TGTGCCAGTACAGGGTCCAATGAGCAGTTCTTC
CASTGSNEQFF
>-|TRBJ1-6|-|TRBV6-5
TGTGCCAGCAGTTTACTTACAGGGAGACATAATTCACCCCTCCACTTT
CASSLLTGRHNSPLHF
>-|TRBJ2-7|-|TRBV5-5
TGTGCCAGCAGTTTGGTATACGAGCAGTACTTC
CASSLVYEQYF
>-|TRBJ2-5|-|TRBV9
TGTGCCAGCAGCGTAGCCGTTCTGGGACAACAAGAGACCCAGTACTTC
CASSVAVLGQQETQYF
>-|TRBJ1-5|-|TRBV2
TGTGCCAGCAGTGAAAGGAGGTCGGATAGCAATCAGCCCCAGCATTTT
CASSERRSDSNQPQHF
>few|TRBJ1-1|-|TRBV7-2
TGTGCCAGCAGCTTGAGACAGGCCAACACTGAAGCTTTCTTT
CASSLRQANTEAFF
>-|TRBJ1-1|-|TRBV4-1
TGCGCCAGCAGCCAACCCATCGACTGGCGGAGGGACACTGAAGCTTTCTTT
CASSQPIDWRRDTEAFF
>once|TRBJ1-3|-|TRBV27
TGTGCCAGCAGTCCCCTGACAACCGCCCAAAACACCATATATTTT
CASSPLTTAQNTIYF
>-|TRBJ2-7|TRBD1|TRBV29-1
TGCAGCGTTTCAGACAGGGTCTACGAGCAGTACTTC
CSVSDRVYEQYF
>-|TRBJ2-1|TRBD2|TRBV2
TGTGCCAGCCAGAGGACTAGCGGAAACAATGAGCAGTTCTTC
CASQRTSGNNEQFF
>-|TRBJ2-3|TRBD2|TRBV9
TGTGCCAGCAGCGTAGGGGCGGGGGGGCTAGCTATAACGCAGTATTTT
CASSVGAGGLAITQYF
>few|TRBJ2-7|TRBD1|TRBV6-5
TGTGCCAGCAGTGTGGACAGGGGGCTCAACGAGCAGTACTTC
CASSVDRGLNEQYF
>once|TRBJ1-1|TRBD1|TRBV10-3
TGTGCCATCAGCTCCGGAGGGGACAGGGGGGAGGGAGCTTTCTTT
CAISSGGDRGEGAFF
>-|TRBJ2-3|TRBD2|TRBV5-4
TGTGCCAGCAGCCCCCCGACTAGCGGTAACACAGATACGCAGTATTTT
CASSPPTSGNTDTQYF
>few|TRBJ2-3|TRBD2|TRBV29-1
TGCAGCGTTGGAACGAGCGGGGGGGGGTCAGATACGCAGTATTTT
CSVGTSGGGSDTQYF